The clone carrying this TCR beta chain was counted a few times. Antigen: not known. Per the germline V gene, CDR1 is SEHNR and CDR2 is FQNEAQ (reference sequence). Trimming stripped 5 bases from V and 3 bases from J, with 8 bases between. This CDR3 is built from 13 residues. Primers included in the PCR were 60 Vbeta and 13 Jbeta primers. TCRdb's table, derived via immunoSEQ multiplex PCR, lists solely in-frame clones and lacks some. The sample consists of under 150,000 clones, approximately 80% of them appearing once. The data belong to a study of cytomegalovirus exposure and HLA in healthy donors. Findings and caveats of the study: The classifier reportedly diagnosed cytomegalovirus status with high specificity and sensitivity. The productive fraction for most TCR beta V segments was about 90% or about 30% in an earlier analysis. Later analysis identified a missense DCLRE1C variant that was linked to TCR beta V- and J-gene trimming. Later analysis suggested most CMV-associated TCR beta chains were HLA-restricted.

V and J are TRBV7-9 and TRBJ2-1, with D unresolved. Sequencing used PBMCs. The sequence was obtained from a male donor in good health and CMV-seronegative. The CDR3 DNA follows: TGTGCCAGCAGCCTCGACAACTACAATGAGCAGTTCTTC. This encodes CASSLDNYNEQFF.